This T cell receptor beta chain was found in a study of early stage breast cancer tumors. With 4 bases removed from V and 4 bases from J, the gap between germline ends came to 13 bases. Germline V lookup: CDR1 SGHAT, CDR2 FQDESV (reference sequence). The CDR3 has 15 amino acids. This clone appeared once. Its antigen remains unidentified. General study findings and limits: Most shared enriched TCRB sequences were commonly generated ones. Compared with adjacent normal breast tissue, tumors showed roughly 2.5-fold greater T cell density and higher clonality.

Each sample had two DNA replicates, around 0.53 ug blood or about 1.5 ug tissue. Repertoires were generated with immunoSEQ multiplex PCR, while TCRdb's copy carries only in-frame clones and drops some. The sample has some 72,000 clones, around 85% seen once; the top ten hold approximately 3.7%. The specimen was blood. The chain carries TRBV11-1 and TRBJ1-4, with D unclear. The origin of this receptor is a person aged 55 to 70 with breast cancer. The CDR3 DNA reads TGTGCCAGCAGCTCAACGGACGCTTTTAATGAAAAACTGTTTTTT. Amino acid sequence: CASSSTDAFNEKLFF. The full variable domain, completed using reference TRBV11-1 and TRBJ1-4, is EAEVAQSPRYKITEKSQAVAFWCDPISGHATLYWYRQILGQGPELLVQFQDESVVDDSQLPKDRFSAERLKGVDSTLKIQPAELGDSAMYLCASSSTDAFNEKLFFGSGTQLSVL.